This entry lists 17 T cell receptor beta chains sequenced from one sample in a study of low-dose radiotherapy and immunotherapy resistance in tumors. Time point reported: after trial treatment. Described treatment: LDRT plus nivolumab, ipilimumab, low-dose cyclophosphamide and aspirin (RACIN trial). Gene-specific TRAV and TRBV primers were used for first-strand cDNA, covering alpha and beta chains. The authors ran about 21 PCR cycles to amplify TCRs with a constant-region primer and V-primer adapter. TCRdb analysed the reads with MiXCR anew, one entry per CDR3 protein. The table shows roughly 56,000 distinct CDR3 sequences, with 20% to 25% occurring only once. Specimen: PBMCs, collected after low-dose radiotherapy plus immunotherapy. The source of these receptors is a male donor with prostate cancer.

This clonotype was counted ten times or more. The chain couples TRBV5-1 to TRBJ1-3; D is uncertain. The CDR3 is 15 amino acids. Trimming cost V 4 bases and J 0 bases, with 11 bases left between them. The germline CDR1 and CDR2 sequences are SGHRS and YFSETQ. In nucleotides, the CDR3 is TGCGCCAGCAGCGGGGAGAGGAGCTCTGGAAACACCATATATTTT. Protein sequence: CASSGERSSGNTIYF.

This clonotype was observed a handful of times. V is TRBV20-1 and J is TRBJ1-5, with TRBD1 identical over 7 bases. The junction had 12 bases not matched to a gene; V was cut back by 6 bases and J by 7 bases. From germline, CDR1 is DFQATT and CDR2 SNEGSKA (reference sequence). The CDR3 extends over 14 amino acids. In DNA form, the CDR3 reads TGCAGTGCCGGGGCACAGGGGAGAGGGCAGCCCCAGCATTTT. This translates into CSAGAQGRGQPQHF.

Many counts were recorded for this clonotype. This chain uses TRBV12-3 or TRBV12-4 with TRBJ2-7; 10 bases align to TRBD1. This CDR3 is 21 amino acids long. The V gene end was trimmed by 5 bases and the J gene end by 1 base; junction bases not matched to a gene: 23. CDR3 nucleotide sequence: TGTGCCAGCAGTAATCCTAACCGGGACAGGGGCTTATCTCGACCGTCCTACGAGCAGTACTTC. It specifies CASSNPNRDRGLSRPSYEQYF.

Details on this clonotype: A single base is all that separates this from a far larger clone, so a read error is likely. This rearrangement joins TRBV11-1 to TRBJ2-1; D is possibly TRBD1 (6 bases). Per the germline V gene, CDR1 is SGHAT and CDR2 is FQDESV (reference sequence). The V end lost 5 bases, the J end lost 10 bases, and 18 bases lay between the germline ends. The length of the CDR3 is 14 residues. The CDR3 spells CASSQITGPYEQFF. Here the CDR3 DNA reads TGTGCCAGCAGCCAGATTACAGGGCCCTACGAGCAGTTCTTC.

Ten or more counts support this clonotype. The rearrangement uses TRBV20-1 and TRBJ1-2; D perhaps matches TRBD1 (5 bases). Between the trimmed V and J ends, which lost 5 bases and 4 bases, there was a span of 14 bases. This CDR3 has 13 amino acids. Germline CDR1 DFQATT, CDR2 SNEGSKA (reference sequence). The CDR3 loop is CSADPGRIYGYTF. The DNA of the CDR3 is TGCAGTGCTGACCCGGGACGGATCTATGGCTACACCTTC.

This clonotype was seen once. The J gene is TRBJ2-7, the V gene TRBV5-6, with TRBD1 matching 9 bases. The germline V gene encodes CDR1 SGHDT and CDR2 YYEEEE. Trimming took 4 bases from V and 0 from J; bases not matched to a gene: 5. The CDR3 runs 15 residues. Here the CDR3 DNA reads TGTGCCAGCAGCGACGGACAGGGGAGCTCCTACGAGCAGTACTTC. Its protein is CASSDGQGSSYEQYF. The complete variable domain, with remaining parts taken from reference TRBV5-6 and TRBJ2-7, reads DAGVTQSPTHLIKTRGQQVTLRCSPKSGHDTVSWYQQALGQGPQFIFQYYEEEERQRGNFPDRFSGHQFPNYSSELNVNALLLGDSALYLCASSDGQGSSYEQYFGPGTRLTVT.

The V gene is TRBV12-3 or TRBV12-4, the J gene TRBJ2-7; TRBD1 matches at 7 bases. The V segment lost 8 bases and the J segment 7 bases; nucleotides outside the gene matches: 8. This CDR3 spans 12 amino acids. The CDR3 nucleotides read TGTGCCAGCCTAAGTCCACAGGGGGAGCAGTACTTC. It yields the protein CASLSPQGEQYF.

V usage is TRBV15 and J usage is TRBJ1-5; TRBD1 is a possible D gene (5 bases). In germline, CDR1 is LNHNV, CDR2 YYDKDF (reference sequence). The ends were cut back, 0 bases at V and 5 bases at J, with 11 bases in the middle. The CDR3 sequence is 15 residues long. Here the CDR3 reads CATSRDRGDHQPQHF. CDR3 sequence (DNA): TGTGCCACCAGCAGAGATCGGGGGGATCATCAGCCCCAGCATTTT.

About this clonotype itself: This likely stems from a read error, as it lies one base from a far larger clone. The genes are TRBV29-1 and TRBJ2-7; 11 nucleotides match TRBD2. The CDR3 is 13 residues long. The germline gives CDR1 SQVTM, CDR2 ANQGSEA. V dropped 3 bases and J dropped 7; count of bases not matched to a gene: 5. The CDR3 loop reads CSVELLAGGEQYF. Written as DNA, the CDR3 is TGCAGCGTTGAGCTCCTAGCGGGAGGTGAGCAGTACTTC.

This clonotype was counted a single time. A read error is the likely source, as a far larger clone sits one nucleotide away. This CDR3 reads CASSDLVQGAQETQYF. The DNA for the CDR3 is TGTGCCAGCAGTGATTTGGTGCAGGGAGCGCAAGAGACCCAGTACTTC. The V gene is TRBV28, the J gene TRBJ2-5; either TRBD1 or TRBD2 may supply D (5 bases each). This CDR3 spans 16 amino acids. Trimming took off 5 bases at V and 2 bases at J, with 18 bases between the two ends. Germline CDR1 and CDR2: MDHEN and SYDVKM.

Many counts were recorded for this clonotype. This chain links TRBV6-2 or TRBV6-3 with TRBJ1-5; D possibly corresponds to TRBD1 (6 bases). Germline V gene sequence: CDR1 MNHEY, CDR2 SVGEGT. The CDR3 has 16 residues. With 2 bases removed from V and 2 bases from J, the gap between germline ends came to 13 bases. CDR3 DNA: TGTGCCAGCAGTTACCCCTCCCACAGGGGCAATCAGCCCCAGCATTTT. Translating it yields CASSYPSHRGNQPQHF.

This clonotype has a count of ten or more. This chain links TRBV6-2 or TRBV6-3 with TRBJ2-3; TRBD1 is a possible D gene (6 bases). The CDR3 extends over 15 amino acids. Germline CDR1 and CDR2: MNHEY and SVGEGT. Trimming pared 7 bases from V and 6 bases from J, leaving 20 bases between. The CDR3 nucleotides read TGTGCCAGCACCCTCAGGGGATGGGTCGGTGATACGCAGTATTTT. Protein product: CASTLRGWVGDTQYF.

This clonotype was detected ten times or more. The rearrangement uses TRBV20-1 and TRBJ1-1, with D possibly matching TRBD1 (5 bases). The germline V and J ends were trimmed by 3 bases and 3 bases, with 14 bases remaining between them. From germline, CDR1 is DFQATT and CDR2 SNEGSKA (reference sequence). The CDR3 contains 14 residues. The CDR3 DNA reads as TGCAGTGCTAGGATGGCAGGGAAGGACACTGAAGCTTTCTTT. It yields the protein CSARMAGKDTEAFF.

This clonotype was recorded many times. This chain joins TRBV9 and TRBJ2-5; 7 nucleotides line up with TRBD2. Trimming took 4 bases from V and 0 from J; bases not matched to a gene: 9. The CDR3 contains 16 residues. Germline CDR1 is SGDLS and CDR2 is YYNGEE. CDR3 sequence reads: CASSLASGEYQETQYF. For the CDR3, the DNA is TGTGCCAGCAGCCTGGCTAGCGGAGAGTACCAAGAGACCCAGTACTTC.

On this clonotype: A far larger clone is only one base removed, so a read error is likely. The CDR3 is CASSGMGQAHNEQYF. DNA for the CDR3: TGCGCCAGCAGTGGTATGGGACAGGCCCACAATGAGCAGTACTTC. The chain employs TRBV5-1 and TRBJ2-7, with 8 positions matching TRBD1. Unmatched junction bases numbered 14, after V lost 5 bases and J lost 7 bases. The germline CDR1 and CDR2 sequences are SGHRS and YFSETQ. This CDR3 comprises 15 residues. Looking up the rest from reference TRBV5-1 and TRBJ2-7 gives the full variable domain: KAGVTQTPRYLIKTRGQQVTLSCSPISGHRSVSWYQQTPGQGLQFLFEYFSETQRNKGNFPGRFSGRQFSNSRSEMNVSTLELGDSALYLCASSGMGQAHNEQYFGPGTRLTVT.

This clonotype was picked up many times. J is TRBJ1-3 and V is TRBV4-2; the match to TRBD1 covers 9 bases. V dropped 1 base and J dropped 2; count of bases not matched to a gene: 3. The germline V gene has CDR1 LGHNA and CDR2 YNFKEQ. The CDR3 covers 16 residues. CDR3 coding DNA: TGTGCCAGCAGCCAAGCACAGGGGGCGACTGGAAACACCATATATTTT. Its protein is CASSQAQGATGNTIYF.

Notes on this clonotype: A far larger clone is only one base removed, so a read error is likely. This chain links TRBV6-5 with TRBJ2-4; D is perhaps TRBD2 (5 bases). This CDR3 region has 12 residues. Trimming cost V 5 bases and J 12 bases, with 14 bases left between them. Germline values: CDR1 MNHEY, CDR2 SVGAGI. The CDR3 DNA reads TGTGCCAGCAGTGAAGAGGACTTAAGTCAGTACTTC. It translates to CASSEEDLSQYF.